These 18 T cell receptor beta chains came from one sample sequenced in a study of neurological immune-mediated disorders. Specified time point: longitudinal time-point 2. TCRdb reprocessed the 5' RACE reads via MiXCR and lists one record per CDR3 protein. The repertoire holds some 48,000 distinct CDR3 sequences, with around 13% as singletons. Specimen: PBMCs. Receptor source: a male donor with HTLV-1-associated myelopathy (HAM/TSP).

Note on this clonotype: At one end the junction does not follow the germline gene, possibly because of a read error. The chain joins TRBV12-3 or TRBV12-4 to TRBJ2-5; TRBD2 aligns across 11 bases. The CDR3 extends over 14 amino acids. The CDR3 DNA reads as TGCTCCAGCAGTTCCGGGACTAGCGGTCTCGAGAGGCACTTC. It translates to CSSSSGTSGLERHF.

This clonotype was found many times. The genes are TRBV5-1 and TRBJ2-3, with 9 nucleotides matching TRBD2. The germline CDR1 and CDR2 sequences are SGHRS and YFSETQ. V was pared by 4 bases and J by 1 base, with 7 bases of the junction left unmatched. The CDR3 has 16 residues. Here the CDR3 DNA reads TGCGCCAGCAGCGGTGGTAGCGGGGGCCGCACAGATACGCAGTATTTT. Its translation is CASSGGSGGRTDTQYF.

This clonotype appeared many times. The chain joins TRBV20-1 to TRBJ1-2; TRBD1 is a possible D gene (5 bases). V lost 1 base and J lost 3, with 12 bases in between. CDR1 and CDR2 from the germline V gene are DFQATT and SNEGSKA (reference sequence). The CDR3 extends over 14 amino acids. This CDR3 reads CSARVFQGDYGYTF. The CDR3 DNA sequence: TGCAGTGCTAGAGTGTTTCAGGGCGACTATGGCTACACCTTC.

This clonotype has ten or more counts. The rearrangement uses TRBV6-4 and TRBJ2-3, with 8 bases identical to TRBD2. The CDR3 sequence is 15 residues long. Germline CDR1 is MRHNA and CDR2 is SNTAGT. The trim removed 3 bases at V and 5 bases at J, leaving 7 bases unmatched. Here the CDR3 DNA reads TGTGCCAGCAGTGAATTTCGGGGGGGCCGAGATACGCAGTATTTT. Translating it yields CASSEFRGGRDTQYF.

This clonotype was recorded at least ten times. V and J are TRBV5-6 and TRBJ2-5; 7 positions agree with TRBD1. The CDR3 consists of 16 residues. Unmatched junction bases numbered 14, after V lost 4 bases and J lost 5 bases. Per germline, CDR1 SGHDT and CDR2 YYEEEE. The CDR3 reads CASSPVTSDRVETQYF. The CDR3 DNA reads TGTGCCAGCAGCCCCGTCACGAGCGACAGGGTTGAGACCCAGTACTTC.

This clonotype was recorded many times. This chain connects TRBV6-1 to TRBJ1-1, with D tentatively TRBD1 (5 bases). The V end was cut by 8 bases, the J end by 10 bases, with 17 bases between. The germline CDR1 and CDR2 sequences are MNHNS and SASEGT. The CDR3 is made up of 12 amino acids. CDR3 nucleotides: TGTGCCAGCCGAGCAGGGCAGGCGCGAGCTTTCTTT. Translating gives CASRAGQARAFF.

This clonotype appeared many times. The chain links TRBV5-1 to TRBJ1-2; D unclear. V shed 0 bases and J shed 1 base, with 4 bases lying between them. This CDR3 region has 13 residues. From germline, CDR1 is SGHRS and CDR2 YFSETQ. The CDR3 protein is CASSLDSNYGYTF. As DNA, the CDR3 is TGCGCCAGCAGCTTGGACAGTAACTATGGCTACACCTTC.

The J gene is TRBJ2-1, the V gene TRBV12-3 or TRBV12-4; 14 bases are a match to TRBD2. The CDR3 extends over 17 amino acids. V gave up 5 bases and J gave up 6 bases; unmatched junction bases: 9. CDR3 sequence: CASSRPGLAGVGNEQFF. CDR3 in DNA: TGTGCCAGCAGTCGACCGGGACTAGCGGGGGTAGGCAATGAGCAGTTCTTC.

The chain couples TRBV7-6 to TRBJ1-6; 8 bases agree with TRBD1. Germline trimming cut 4 bases from V and 7 bases from J; bases unmatched to any gene: 12. There are 17 residues in the CDR3. Looked up from germline, CDR1 is SGHVS and CDR2 is FNYEAQ. The CDR3 loop reads CASSSSLDRESNSPLHF. CDR3 nucleotides: TGTGCCAGCAGCTCGAGCTTGGACAGGGAATCAAATTCACCCCTCCACTTT. Based on the CDR3 plus reference TRBV7-6 and TRBJ1-6, the full variable domain is GAGVSQSPRYKVTKRGQDVALRCDPISGHVSLYWYRQALGQGPEFLTYFNYEAQQDKSGLPNDRFSAERPEGSISTLTIQRTEQRDSAMYRCASSSSLDRESNSPLHFGNGTRLTVT.

In its sample, this clonotype was seen many times. This chain uses TRBV5-6 with TRBJ2-3, with D unclear. The CDR3 is 15 amino acids. In germline, CDR1 is SGHDT, CDR2 YYEEEE. V dropped 4 bases and J dropped 0 bases, with 12 bases sitting between them. CDR3 nucleotides: TGTGCCAGCAGCCCATTGGTTACTAGCACAGATACGCAGTATTTT. As protein: CASSPLVTSTDTQYF.

The sample holds many counts of this clonotype. The V call is TRBV3-1, the J call TRBJ2-7; no clear D gene. V lost 1 base and J lost 1, with 11 bases in between. CDR1 and CDR2 from the germline V gene are LGHDT and YNNKEL (reference sequence). The CDR3 sequence is 15 residues long. The CDR3 reads CASSQGNGPSYEQYF. As DNA, the CDR3 is TGTGCCAGCAGCCAAGGTAACGGACCATCCTACGAGCAGTACTTC.

This clonotype was picked up a small number of times. The rearrangement uses TRBV5-1 and TRBJ1-2, with TRBD1 as a possible D gene (5 bases). V was pared by 4 bases and J by 3 bases, with 19 bases between. Per the germline V gene, CDR1 is SGHRS and CDR2 is YFSETQ. CDR3 length: 16 residues. The CDR3, as DNA: TGCGCCAGCAGCCCGGGGGGTACAGCCCTCGACTATGGCTACACCTTC. It codes for CASSPGGTALDYGYTF.

This chain links TRBV12-3 or TRBV12-4 with TRBJ2-1; TRBD2 matches 7 bases. The V segment lost 2 bases and the J segment 2 bases; nucleotides outside the gene matches: 6. This CDR3 is 16 amino acids long. The CDR3 DNA reads TGTGCCAGCAGTTTAATGTTGGCGGGGGCCTACAATGAGCAGTTCTTC. Translation gives CASSLMLAGAYNEQFF.

This clonotype was picked up many times. This sequence joins TRBV11-2 and TRBJ2-7, with unresolved D. V was clipped by 7 bases and J by 2 bases, with 12 bases between them. Germline lookup yields CDR1 SGHAT and CDR2 FQNNGV. The CDR3 runs 13 residues. The CDR3 DNA follows: TGTGCCAGCACCCGAGAAGGTACCTACGAGCAGTACTTC. Its protein is CASTREGTYEQYF.

This clonotype has ten or more counts. The CDR3 sequence: CASSYSGGYPDNEQFF. The CDR3 nucleotides are TGTGCCAGCAGTTACTCCGGGGGGTACCCCGACAATGAGCAGTTCTTC. V is TRBV6-5 and J is TRBJ2-1; 7 positions agree with TRBD2. Trimming cost V 0 bases and J 5 bases; bases outside gene matches: 7. This CDR3 has 16 amino acids. CDR1 and CDR2 from the germline V gene are MNHEY and SVGAGI.

The gene calls are TRBV4-2 and TRBJ2-3; no reliable D call. V lost 6 bases and J lost 7, with 20 bases in between. The germline CDR1 and CDR2 sequences are LGHNA and YNFKEQ. The CDR3 is made up of 15 amino acids. CDR3: CASSVGWSYLHTQYF. The CDR3 nucleotides read TGTGCCAGCAGTGTAGGGTGGTCTTATCTCCATACGCAGTATTTT.

This clonotype was found many times. V gene TRBV5-1 combines with J gene TRBJ2-7; TRBD2 is a possible D gene (5 bases). V was trimmed by 8 bases and J by 1 base, leaving 16 bases between them. Germline assignment: CDR1 SGHRS and CDR2 YFSETQ. The CDR3 extends over 14 amino acids. The CDR3: CASGLRDTSYEQYF. DNA for the CDR3: TGCGCCAGTGGCCTCCGGGATACTTCCTACGAGCAGTACTTC.

This clonotype was detected ten times or more. The gene calls are TRBV29-1 and TRBJ2-3, with D unresolved. CDR3 length: 15 residues. V lost 0 bases to trimming and J lost 2 bases, with 12 bases between them. Germline V lookup: CDR1 SQVTM, CDR2 ANQGSEA. This CDR3 is CSVEDRTANTDTQYF. As DNA, the CDR3 is TGCAGCGTTGAAGATCGAACAGCTAACACAGATACGCAGTATTTT.